The subject of this entry is one T cell receptor beta chain. Germline CDR1 KGHDR, CDR2 SFDVKD. CDR3 size: 13 residues. V shed 4 bases and J shed 3 bases, with 8 bases lying between them. TCRdb's table, derived via immunoSEQ multiplex PCR, lists solely in-frame clones and lacks some. In the table there are about 64,000 clones, more than 90% of which are singletons. The data originate from a study of control samples from healthy donors and cancer patients. The chain employs TRBV24-1 and TRBJ1-2; no firm D call. Sequencing input: PBMCs. This sequence was found in a man aged 35 to 55 with colorectal cancer. The CDR3 sequence is CATSDRRDYGYTF. The CDR3 nucleotides read TGTGCCACCAGTGACCGCAGAGACTATGGCTACACCTTC.